This paragraph covers one T cell receptor beta chain sequence. This record belongs to a study of blood T cell repertoires in COVID-19. Study information: The cDNA or gDNA used as material had been derived from T cells, B-cell-depleted T cells, or PBMCs.

The CDR3 has 16 residues. CDR1 is SNHLY and CDR2 is FYNNEI in the germline V gene. With V trimmed by 5 bases and J by 0 bases, 6 bases remained unmatched. Clones were sequenced by immunoSEQ multiplex PCR, and TCRdb holds only the in-frame ones, with some missing. The sample carries fewer than 350,000 clones, around nine tenths recorded once. The sequenced sample consisted of PBMCs or T cells enriched from blood (not recorded which). This receptor was taken from a woman aged 40 to 50 who had recovered from COVID-19. V gene TRBV2 combines with J gene TRBJ2-3, with 9 positions matching TRBD1. The CDR3 DNA sequence: TGTGCCAGCAGTAGCAGACAGGGGGAGAGCACAGATACGCAGTATTTT. Its protein product is CASSSRQGESTDTQYF.